The sequence of this TCR beta chain was determined in a study of shared clonotypes between healthy human individuals. Study details: Each donor had three CD4 naive, three CD4 memory, two CD8 naive and one CD8 memory plate.

Trimming shortened V by 5 bases and J by 10 bases, and 12 bases separated the two germline ends. Germline CDR1 is SNHLY and CDR2 is FYNNEI. The CDR3 is 13 amino acids. Repertoires were generated with immunoSEQ multiplex PCR, while TCRdb's copy carries only in-frame clones and drops some. The sample carries 2 million to 2.5 million clones, roughly 92% recorded once. Study results and limitations: Naive subsets typically showed greater estimated richness than memory subsets.

On this clone itself: Antigen: not known.

Sequencing was performed on naive CD4+ T cells from PBMCs. Subset in this sample: CD45RA+ positively selected. The sequence was obtained from a man aged 18-30 years in good health. Some clones in this sample may be carry-over from other donors' samples. The chain links TRBV2 to TRBJ1-6; no firm D call. The CDR3 DNA follows: TGTGCCAGCAGTCCCAGCCAGACCTCACCCCTCCACTTT. The encoded protein is CASSPSQTSPLHF.